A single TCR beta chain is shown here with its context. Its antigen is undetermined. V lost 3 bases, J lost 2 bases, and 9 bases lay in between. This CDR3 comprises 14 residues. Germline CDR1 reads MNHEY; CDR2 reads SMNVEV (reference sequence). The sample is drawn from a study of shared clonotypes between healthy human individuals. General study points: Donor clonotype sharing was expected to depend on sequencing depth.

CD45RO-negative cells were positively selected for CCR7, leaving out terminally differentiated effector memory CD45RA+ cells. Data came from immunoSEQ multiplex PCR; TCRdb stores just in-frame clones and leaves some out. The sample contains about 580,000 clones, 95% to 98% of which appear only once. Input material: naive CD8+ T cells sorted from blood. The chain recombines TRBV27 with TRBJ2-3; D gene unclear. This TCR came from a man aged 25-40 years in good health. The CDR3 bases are TGTGCCAGCAGTTTGCCCCCCCCCACAGATACGCAGTATTTT. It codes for CASSLPPPTDTQYF.